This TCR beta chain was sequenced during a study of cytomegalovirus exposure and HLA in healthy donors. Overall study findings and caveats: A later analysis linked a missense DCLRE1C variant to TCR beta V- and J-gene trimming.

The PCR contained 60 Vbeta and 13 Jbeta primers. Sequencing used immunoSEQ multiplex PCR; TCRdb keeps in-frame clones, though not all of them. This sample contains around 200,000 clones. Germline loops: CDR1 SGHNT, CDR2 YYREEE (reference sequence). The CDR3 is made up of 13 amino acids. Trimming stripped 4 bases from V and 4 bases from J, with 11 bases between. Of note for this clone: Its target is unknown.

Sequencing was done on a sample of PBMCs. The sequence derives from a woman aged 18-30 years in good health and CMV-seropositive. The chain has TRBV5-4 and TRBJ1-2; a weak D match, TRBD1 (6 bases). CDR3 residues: CASSKDSPYGYTF. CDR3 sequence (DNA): TGTGCCAGCAGCAAGGACAGCCCCTATGGCTACACCTTC.